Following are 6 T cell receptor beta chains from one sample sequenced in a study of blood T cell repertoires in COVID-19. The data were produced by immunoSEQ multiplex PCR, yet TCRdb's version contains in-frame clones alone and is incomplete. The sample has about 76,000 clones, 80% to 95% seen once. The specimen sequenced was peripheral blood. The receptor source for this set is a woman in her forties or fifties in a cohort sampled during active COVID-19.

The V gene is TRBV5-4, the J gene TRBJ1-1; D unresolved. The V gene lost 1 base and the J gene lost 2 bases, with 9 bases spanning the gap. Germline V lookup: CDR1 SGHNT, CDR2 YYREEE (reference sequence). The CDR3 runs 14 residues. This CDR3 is CASSLTEVNTEAFF. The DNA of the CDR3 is TGTGCCAGCAGCTTGACAGAAGTAAACACTGAAGCTTTCTTT.

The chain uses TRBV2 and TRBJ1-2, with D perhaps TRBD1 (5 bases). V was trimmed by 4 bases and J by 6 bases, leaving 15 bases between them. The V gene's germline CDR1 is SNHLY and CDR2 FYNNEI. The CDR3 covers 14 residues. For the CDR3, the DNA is TGTGCCAGCAGTGGAGACAGTCCCTGGGATGGCTACACCTTC. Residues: CASSGDSPWDGYTF.

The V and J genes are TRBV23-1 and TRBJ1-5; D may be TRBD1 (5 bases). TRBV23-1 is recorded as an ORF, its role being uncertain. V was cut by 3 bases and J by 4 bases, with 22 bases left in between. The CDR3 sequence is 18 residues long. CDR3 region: CASSHLLGEASRNQPQHF. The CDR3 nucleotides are TGCGCCAGCAGTCATCTTCTAGGGGAAGCTAGTCGGAATCAGCCCCAGCATTTT.

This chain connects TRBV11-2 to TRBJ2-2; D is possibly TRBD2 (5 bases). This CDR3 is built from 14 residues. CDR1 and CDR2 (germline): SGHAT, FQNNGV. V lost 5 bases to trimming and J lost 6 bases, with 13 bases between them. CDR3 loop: CASSPRLWAGELFF. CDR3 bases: TGTGCCAGCAGCCCTAGACTATGGGCCGGGGAGCTGTTTTTT.

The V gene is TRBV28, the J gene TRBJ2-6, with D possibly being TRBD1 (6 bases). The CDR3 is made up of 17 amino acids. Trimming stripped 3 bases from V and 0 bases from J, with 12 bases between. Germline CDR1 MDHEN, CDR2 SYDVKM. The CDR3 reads CASSLTGTRSGANVLTF. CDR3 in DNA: TGTGCCAGCAGTTTGACAGGTACTCGCTCTGGGGCCAACGTCCTGACTTTC.

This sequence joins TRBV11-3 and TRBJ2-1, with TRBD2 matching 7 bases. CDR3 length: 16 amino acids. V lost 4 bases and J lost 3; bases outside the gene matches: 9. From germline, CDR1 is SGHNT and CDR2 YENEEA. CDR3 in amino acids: CASSSRSGVGYNEQFF. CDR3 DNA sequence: TGTGCCAGCAGCTCCCGAAGCGGGGTGGGCTACAATGAGCAGTTCTTC.